The T cell receptor beta chain under discussion was sequenced for a study of shared clonotypes between healthy human individuals. Study context: Used for every donor were three CD4 naive, three CD4 memory, two CD8 naive and one CD8 memory plate.

This clone was observed a single time. The antigen remains unidentified. Whole-study findings and limits: In general, naive subsets displayed greater estimated richness than memory subsets did. Roughly 5% of naive CD4 clonotypes were shared across four donors.

Germline loops: CDR1 LNHDA, CDR2 SQIVND (reference sequence). V dropped 3 bases and J dropped 3; count of bases not matched to a gene: 6. The length of the CDR3 is 16 residues. Genomic DNA per cell subset filled all wells of several immunoSEQ plates. TCRdb's copy holds only in-frame clones and misses some; the assay was immunoSEQ multiplex PCR. The table records about 1,500,000 clones, around 97% of them present only once. The receptor comes from a man aged 25 to 45 in good health. J is TRBJ2-3 and V is TRBV19; TRBD1 agrees at 10 bases. The sequenced sample was naive CD4+ T cells sorted from blood. Subset of the sample: CD45RA+ positively selected. CDR3 in amino acids: CASSIGTGVVTDTQYF. The CDR3 DNA reads as TGTGCCAGTAGTATTGGGACAGGGGTGGTGACAGATACGCAGTATTTT.